These 19 T cell receptor beta chains were sequenced from one sample in a study of CD8+CD57+ T cells in acquired aplastic anemia. Investigators profiled TCR beta VDJ and CDR3 from genomic DNA template. Each CDR3 protein gets one entry after TCRdb re-called the reads with MiXCR. The table shows around 400,000 distinct CDR3 sequences, with around 72% occurring only once. Sequences were obtained from sorted CD4+, CD8+, or CD8+CD57+ T cells (not recorded which) from PBMCs. Every receptor here comes from a human donor in good health, serving as a control.

This clonotype was counted many times. The V call is TRBV7-9, the J call TRBJ1-4; no clear D gene. Germline V gene lookup returns CDR1 SEHNR and CDR2 FQNEAQ (reference sequence). The CDR3 runs 17 residues. V was trimmed by 1 base and J by 0 bases, leaving 12 bases between them. In DNA form, the CDR3 reads TGTGCCAGCAGCTTAGGGACGGTAGCTTCAACTAATGAAAAACTGTTTTTT. Amino acid sequence: CASSLGTVASTNEKLFF. Variable domain in full (rest from reference TRBV7-9 and TRBJ1-4): DTGVSQNPRHKITKRGQNVTFRCDPISEHNRLYWYRQTLGQGPEFLTYFQNEAQLEKSRLLSDRFSAERPKGSFSTLEIQRTEQGDSAMYLCASSLGTVASTNEKLFFGSGTQLSVL.

This sequence joins TRBV9 and TRBJ2-1; D may match TRBD1 or TRBD2 (6 bases each). The length of the CDR3 is 15 residues. Germline V CDR1 and CDR2: SGDLS, YYNGEE. The V and J ends lost 6 bases and 12 bases respectively, with 25 bases between them. The CDR3 sequence is CASTPLQGGSDTQFF. CDR3 nucleotide sequence: TGTGCCAGCACCCCCCTACAAGGGGGGTCAGATACGCAGTTCTTC. Full variable domain (rest looked up from reference TRBV9 and TRBJ2-1): DSGVTQTPKHLITATGQRVTLRCSPRSGDLSVYWYQQSLDQGLQFLIQYYNGEERAKGNILERFSAQQFPDLHSELNLSSLELGDSALYFCASTPLQGGSDTQFFGPGTRLTVL.

This chain links TRBV11-3 with TRBJ2-7; the match to TRBD1 covers 7 bases. This CDR3 region has 15 residues. Germline loops: CDR1 SGHNT, CDR2 YENEEA. With 5 bases clipped from V and 3 bases from J, the junction kept 10 bases outside the gene matches. CDR3 nucleotide sequence: TGTGCCAGCAGCACAGGACAGGAGGACCTCTACGAGCAGTACTTC. Encoded protein: CASSTGQEDLYEQYF.

The chain combines TRBV11-2 with TRBJ1-2; D remains ambiguous. In germline, CDR1 is SGHAT, CDR2 FQNNGV. Trimming shortened V by 5 bases and J by 5 bases, and 12 bases separated the two germline ends. The CDR3 is 13 amino acids. The CDR3 bases are TGTGCCAGCAGCGCGGGCGGATTGTATGGCTACACCTTC. Translated: CASSAGGLYGYTF.

This clonotype was observed at least ten times. V is TRBV7-2 and J is TRBJ1-2; a possible D gene is TRBD1 (5 bases). V was shortened by 3 bases and J by 4 bases, with 12 bases between the two germline ends. CDR1 and CDR2 (germline): SGHTA, FQGNSA. The CDR3 is 14 amino acids. CDR3 nucleotide sequence: TGTGCCAGCAGCTTGGGCGGGGGTGTCTATGGCTACACCTTC. Its protein product is CASSLGGGVYGYTF.

CDR3 nucleotide sequence: TGTGCCAGCAGCCAGGGCATGCGGAACTATGGCTACACCTTC. Encoded protein: CASSQGMRNYGYTF. The chain recombines TRBV5-4 with TRBJ1-2, with D possibly being TRBD1 (5 bases). The CDR3 spans 14 residues. Germline loops: CDR1 SGHNT, CDR2 YYREEE (reference sequence). V lost 4 bases to trimming and J lost 2 bases, with 12 bases between them.

This sequence joins TRBV20-1 and TRBJ1-6; D uncertain. The germline V gene has CDR1 DFQATT and CDR2 SNEGSKA (reference sequence). The CDR3 totals 14 residues. The V and J ends lost 6 bases and 6 bases respectively, with 15 bases between them. The CDR3 nucleotides read TGCAGTGCCCAGGAGGGCAGGCCTAATTCACCCCTCCACTTT. Protein product: CSAQEGRPNSPLHF.

Notes on this clonotype: This may come from a read error, since a much larger clone is one base off. This sequence joins TRBV5-1 and TRBJ1-3, with D unclear. V dropped 2 bases and J dropped 2 bases, with 17 bases sitting between them. The V gene's germline CDR1 is SGHRS and CDR2 YFSETQ. The CDR3 extends over 17 amino acids. This CDR3 reads CASSLNPARETGNTIYF. The CDR3 nucleotides are TGCGCCAGCAGCTTAAATCCCGCGAGGGAGACTGGAAACACCATATATTTT.

This clonotype was observed a few times. At one end, the junction sequence differs from germline, possibly due to a read error. V is TRBV7-2 and J is TRBJ1-6; 7 bases fit TRBD1. The CDR3 runs to 14 residues. Germline CDR1 is SGHTA and CDR2 is FQGNSA. Here the CDR3 reads CASSSGTVYEQYFF. CDR3 sequence (DNA): TGTGCCAGCAGTTCCGGGACAGTATACGAGCAGTACTTCTTT.

Only a few counts were recorded for this clonotype. V gene TRBV6-6 combines with J gene TRBJ1-4; unclear D gene. V shed 5 bases and J shed 3 bases, with 16 bases lying between them. The CDR3 runs 16 residues. Germline V gene sequence: CDR1 MNHNY, CDR2 SVGAGI (reference sequence). The CDR3 nucleotides read TGTGCCAGCAGTCGGGCAGCCCTAATTTCTAATGAAAAACTGTTTTTT. It specifies CASSRAALISNEKLFF.

This clonotype was recorded many times. The chain joins TRBV24-1 to TRBJ2-3; 12 bases agree with TRBD2. CDR1 and CDR2 from the germline V gene are KGHDR and SFDVKD. This CDR3 spans 16 amino acids. V gave up 1 base and J gave up 4 bases; unmatched junction bases: 2. In DNA, the CDR3 is TGTGCCACCAGTGATTTACTAGCGGGGGGAGCAGATACGCAGTATTTT. Its protein product is CATSDLLAGGADTQYF.

This clonotype has more than one count but fewer than ten. The CDR3 reads CASSPRFGNDLSAGYTF. CDR3 nucleotides: TGTGCCAGCAGCCCTAGGTTTGGAAACGACCTAAGCGCGGGCTACACCTTC. The rearrangement uses TRBV7-9 and TRBJ1-2; no clear D gene. The germline V and J ends were trimmed by 5 bases and 8 bases, with 27 bases remaining between them. Looked up from germline, CDR1 is SEHNR and CDR2 is FQNEAQ (reference sequence). The CDR3 contains 17 residues. The full variable domain, with the rest looked up from reference TRBV7-9 and TRBJ1-2, is DTGVSQNPRHKITKRGQNVTFRCDPISEHNRLYWYRQTLGQGPEFLTYFQNEAQLEKSRLLSDRFSAERPKGSFSTLEIQRTEQGDSAMYLCASSPRFGNDLSAGYTFGSGTRLTVV.

Of note for this clonotype: One end of the junction does not line up with germline, which may come from a read error. V usage is TRBV12-3 or TRBV12-4 and J usage is TRBJ1-2, with 9 nucleotides matching TRBD1. CDR3 length: 14 residues. The CDR3 here is CASTLSGTGYGYTF. The CDR3 DNA reads TGTGCTAGCACCCTTTCCGGGACAGGGTATGGCTACACCTTC.

On this clonotype itself: At one end the junction does not follow the germline gene, possibly because of a read error. The genes are TRBV7-9 and TRBJ2-7, with TRBD2 matching 7 bases. The CDR3 is made up of 14 amino acids. Per the germline V gene, CDR1 is SEHNR and CDR2 is FQNEAQ (reference sequence). In DNA form, the CDR3 reads TGTGCCAGCAGCTTAAAGGGAGGGCCCAACGAGCCGCACTTC. This sequence encodes CASSLKGGPNEPHF.

This clonotype was counted at least ten times. The chain recombines TRBV2 with TRBJ1-5; 8 positions agree with TRBD1. The length of the CDR3 is 19 residues. Germline V lookup: CDR1 SNHLY, CDR2 FYNNEI. The junction had 17 bases not matched to a gene; V was cut back by 3 bases and J by 4 bases. CDR3 nucleotide sequence: TGTGCCAGCAGTGATCGGGTCAGGGGGCCCGGCAGGGAAAATCAGCCCCAGCATTTT. It yields the protein CASSDRVRGPGRENQPQHF.

This clonotype was seen repeatedly, ten times or more. The chain is built from TRBV19 and TRBJ2-2; D may be TRBD1 or TRBD2 (5 bases each). CDR1 is LNHDA and CDR2 is SQIVND in the germline V gene (reference sequence). This CDR3 is built from 16 residues. Between the trimmed V and J ends, which lost 4 bases and 10 bases, there was a span of 22 bases. The CDR3 loop reads CASSNRDGIQIAELFF. CDR3 sequence (DNA): TGTGCCAGTAGTAATCGGGACGGGATACAGATCGCGGAGCTGTTTTTT. Variable domain in full (rest from reference TRBV19 and TRBJ2-2): DGGITQSPKYLFRKEGQNVTLSCEQNLNHDAMYWYRQDPGQGLRLIYYSQIVNDFQKGDIAEGYSVSREKKESFPLTVTSAQKNPTAFYLCASSNRDGIQIAELFFGEGSRLTVL.

In this sample, this clonotype turned up a few times. The chain recombines TRBV24-1 with TRBJ1-1; D is uncertain. V lost 4 bases and J lost 7, with 6 bases in between. The CDR3 extends over 11 amino acids. Germline assignment: CDR1 KGHDR and CDR2 SFDVKD. CDR3 residues: CATSDRREAFF. The DNA for the CDR3 is TGTGCCACCAGTGACCGACGTGAAGCTTTCTTT.

As for this clonotype: This may arise from a read error, as a much more abundant clone is one base away. The chain is built from TRBV5-1 and TRBJ1-2, with 10 bases lining up with TRBD1. With 0 bases clipped from V and 6 bases from J, the junction kept 5 bases outside the gene matches. This CDR3 spans 15 amino acids. CDR1 is SGHRS and CDR2 is YFSETQ in the germline V gene. The CDR3 loop reads CASSLDDRGLNGYTF. CDR3 bases: TGCGCCAGCAGCTTGGACGACAGGGGGCTCAATGGCTACACCTTC.

The chain uses TRBV9 and TRBJ1-6; D remains ambiguous. CDR3 length: 16 amino acids. Deletions cut 0 bases from V and 13 bases from J, with 20 bases between. The germline CDR1 and CDR2 sequences are SGDLS and YYNGEE. In DNA form, the CDR3 reads TGTGCCAGCAGCGTAGTCGATACGCAGTATTATTGCCCCCTCCACTTT. Its translation is CASSVVDTQYYCPLHF. The variable domain in full, with the rest retrieved from reference TRBV9 and TRBJ1-6, is DSGVTQTPKHLITATGQRVTLRCSPRSGDLSVYWYQQSLDQGLQFLIQYYNGEERAKGNILERFSAQQFPDLHSELNLSSLELGDSALYFCASSVVDTQYYCPLHFGNGTRLTVT.